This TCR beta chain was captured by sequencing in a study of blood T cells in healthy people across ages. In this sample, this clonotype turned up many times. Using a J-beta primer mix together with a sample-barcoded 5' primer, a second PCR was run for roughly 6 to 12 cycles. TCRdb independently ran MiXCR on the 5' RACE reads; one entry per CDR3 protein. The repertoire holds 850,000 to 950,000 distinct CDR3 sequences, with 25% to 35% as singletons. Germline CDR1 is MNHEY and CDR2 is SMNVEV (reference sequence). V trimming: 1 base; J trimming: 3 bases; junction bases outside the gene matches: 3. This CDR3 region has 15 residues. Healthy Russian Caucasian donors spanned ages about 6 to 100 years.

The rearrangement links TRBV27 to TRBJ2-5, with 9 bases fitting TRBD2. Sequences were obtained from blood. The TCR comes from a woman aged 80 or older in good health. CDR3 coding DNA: TGTGCCAGCAGTTTATACGCTAGCGGGGAAGAGACCCAGTACTTC. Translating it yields CASSLYASGEETQYF.